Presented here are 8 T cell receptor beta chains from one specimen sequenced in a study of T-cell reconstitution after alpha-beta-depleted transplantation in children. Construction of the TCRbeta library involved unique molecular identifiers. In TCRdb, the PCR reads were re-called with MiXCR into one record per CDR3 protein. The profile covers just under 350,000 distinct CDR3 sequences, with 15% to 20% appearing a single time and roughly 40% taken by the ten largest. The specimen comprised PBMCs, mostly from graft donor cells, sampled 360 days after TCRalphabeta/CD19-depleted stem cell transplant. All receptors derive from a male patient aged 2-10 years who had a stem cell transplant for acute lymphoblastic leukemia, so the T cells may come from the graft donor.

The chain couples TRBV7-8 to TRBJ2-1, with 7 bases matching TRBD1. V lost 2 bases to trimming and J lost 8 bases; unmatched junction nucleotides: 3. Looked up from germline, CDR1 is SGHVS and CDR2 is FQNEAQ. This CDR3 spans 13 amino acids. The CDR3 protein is CASSLFQGDEQFF. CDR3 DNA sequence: TGTGCCAGCAGCTTATTTCAGGGGGATGAGCAGTTCTTC. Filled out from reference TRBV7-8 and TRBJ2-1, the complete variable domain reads GAGVSQSPRYKVAKRGQDVALRCDPISGHVSLFWYQQALGQGPEFLTYFQNEAQLDKSGLPSDRFFAERPEGSVSTLKIQRTQQEDSAVYLCASSLFQGDEQFFGPGTRLTVL.

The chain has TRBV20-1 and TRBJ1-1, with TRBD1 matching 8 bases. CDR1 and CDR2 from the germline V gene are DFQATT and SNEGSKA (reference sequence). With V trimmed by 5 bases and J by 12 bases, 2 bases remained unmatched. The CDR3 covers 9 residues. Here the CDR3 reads CSAGQGTFF. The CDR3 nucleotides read TGCAGTGCTGGACAGGGAACTTTCTTT.

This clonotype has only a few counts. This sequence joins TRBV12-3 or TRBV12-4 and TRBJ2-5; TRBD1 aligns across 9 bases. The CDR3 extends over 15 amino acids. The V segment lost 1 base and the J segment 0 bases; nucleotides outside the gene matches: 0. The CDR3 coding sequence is TGTGCCAGCAGTTTAGGGGACAGGGACCAAGAGACCCAGTACTTC. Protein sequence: CASSLGDRDQETQYF.

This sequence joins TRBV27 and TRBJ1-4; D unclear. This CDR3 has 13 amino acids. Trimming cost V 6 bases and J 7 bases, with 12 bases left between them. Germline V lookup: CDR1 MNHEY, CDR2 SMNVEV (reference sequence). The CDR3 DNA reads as TGTGCCAGCAGCACCCAAAGGGTTGAAAAACTGTTTTTT. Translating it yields CASSTQRVEKLFF.

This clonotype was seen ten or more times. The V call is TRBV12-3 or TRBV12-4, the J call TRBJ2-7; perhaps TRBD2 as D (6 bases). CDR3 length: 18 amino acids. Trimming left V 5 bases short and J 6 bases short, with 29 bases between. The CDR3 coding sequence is TGTGCCAGCAGTCGAGGGTTGTTGTCGACGGGAGCTCTGATCGAGCAGTACTTC. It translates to CASSRGLLSTGALIEQYF.

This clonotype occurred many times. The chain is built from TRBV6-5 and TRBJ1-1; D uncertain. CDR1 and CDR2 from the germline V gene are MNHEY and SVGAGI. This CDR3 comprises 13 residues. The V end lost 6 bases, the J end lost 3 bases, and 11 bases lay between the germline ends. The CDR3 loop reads CASRPRTDTEAFF. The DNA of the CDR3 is TGTGCCAGCAGACCCCGGACGGACACTGAAGCTTTCTTT.

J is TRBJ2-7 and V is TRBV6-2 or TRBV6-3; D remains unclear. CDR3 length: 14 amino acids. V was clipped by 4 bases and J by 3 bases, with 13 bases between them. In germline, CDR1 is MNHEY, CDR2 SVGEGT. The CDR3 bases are TGTGCCAGCAGTTCAGACTTAAAGGACTACGAGCAGTACTTC. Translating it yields CASSSDLKDYEQYF.

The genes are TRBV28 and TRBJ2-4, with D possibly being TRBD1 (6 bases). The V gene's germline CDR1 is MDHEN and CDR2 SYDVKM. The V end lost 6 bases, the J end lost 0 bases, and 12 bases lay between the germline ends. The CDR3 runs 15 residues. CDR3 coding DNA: TGTGCCAGCAGGGACAGTTCGCTAGCCAAAAACATTCAGTACTTC. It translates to CASRDSSLAKNIQYF. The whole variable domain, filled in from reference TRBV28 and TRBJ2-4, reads DVKVTQSSRYLVKRTGEKVFLECVQDMDHENMFWYRQDPGLGLRLIYFSYDVKMKEKGDIPEGYSVSREKKERFSLILESASTNQTSMYLCASRDSSLAKNIQYFGAGTRLSVL.